The rows below give T cell receptor beta chains drawn from one sample of a study of blood T cell repertoires in COVID-19. Sequencing used immunoSEQ multiplex PCR; TCRdb keeps in-frame clones, though not all of them. The repertoire holds 200,000 to 300,000 clones, roughly 86% seen once, with 2% to 2.5% in the top ten. Sequencing used PBMCs or T cells enriched from blood (not recorded which). The receptors here all came from a woman aged 45 to 65 who had recovered from COVID-19. Each CDR3 is given with its conserved first and last residue. D genes are given only for firm matches. Clone size is shown for a subset of rows, as once, few, many or a class of expanded clone.

once	-	TRBV4-1	TRBJ1-2	TGCGCCAGCAGCCAAGATAGAGCGGCAGCGAACTTCTATGGCTACACCTTC	CASSQDRAAANFYGYTF
-	-	TRBV28	TRBJ2-7	TGTGCCATCTCAATGCGGCGACCGACACCCAGACGGGAGAAAAAAGTCTACGAGCAGTACTTC	CAISMRRPTPRREKKVYEQYF
-	-	TRBV29-1	TRBJ1-2	TGCAGCGTTGAGTTGGGGGGATTTCCCACCCACTATGGCTACACCTTC	CSVELGGFPTHYGYTF
-	-	TRBV3-1/TRBV3-2	TRBJ1-6	TGTGCCAGCAGCCAAGGCAGAGGGAGGGTATCACCCCTCCACTTT	CASSQGRGRVSPLHF
-	TRBD1	TRBV7-9	TRBJ1-5	TGTGCCAGCAGCCGTGACAGGGGGCACTCGAATCAGCCCCAGCATTTT	CASSRDRGHSNQPQHF
-	-	TRBV2	TRBJ2-7	TGTGCCAGCAGTGGGACGGGAGCCGGCTACGAGCAGTACTTC	CASSGTGAGYEQYF
-	TRBD1	TRBV6-4	TRBJ2-2	TGTGCCAGCAGTCGGACAGGTGAAATTCGGACCGGGGAGCTGTTTTTT	CASSRTGEIRTGELFF
-	TRBD2	TRBV7-9	TRBJ2-3	TGTGCCAGCAGCGACGACTTAGCGGGGGTGGGAGATACGCAGTATTTT	CASSDDLAGVGDTQYF
few	TRBD2	TRBV7-8	TRBJ2-2	TGTGCCAGCAGCCACTCTGCGGGGGTTAACACCGGGGAGCTGTTTTTT	CASSHSAGVNTGELFF
-	TRBD1	TRBV28	TRBJ1-2	TGTGCCAGCAGTTTGACGGACAGGGTGGGTGGCTACACCTTC	CASSLTDRVGGYTF
-	TRBD1	TRBV24-1	TRBJ2-1	TGTGCCACCAGTGACCCGGGACAGGGTAAAGGGGCCAATGAGCAGTTCTTC	CATSDPGQGKGANEQFF
-	-	TRBV9	TRBJ1-4	TGTGCCAGCAGCGCCGGTGACAGGATTAATGAAAAACTGTTTTTT	CASSAGDRINEKLFF
-	-	TRBV21-1	TRBJ2-7	TGTGCCAGCAGCAAAGGTGACCGGGGGGGGCGTCGGGAGCAGTACTTC	CASSKGDRGGRREQYF
-	TRBD1	TRBV5-6	TRBJ1-3	TGTGCCAGCAGCTTCGGGACAGGTGGAAACACCATATATTTT	CASSFGTGGNTIYF
-	TRBD2	TRBV30	TRBJ2-2	TGTGCCTGGAGGGCTAGCGGGGTCACCGGGGAGCTGTTTTTT	CAWRASGVTGELFF
-	TRBD1	TRBV5-1	TRBJ2-5	TGCGCCAGCAGCCCGGGGACAGGGATTCCCGGCCAGTACTTC	CASSPGTGIPGQYF
once	TRBD2	TRBV29-1	TRBJ2-3	TGCAGCGTTTACCGGGGGAGGGTAACAGATACGCAGTATTTT	CSVYRGRVTDTQYF
-	-	TRBV9	TRBJ2-7	TGTGCCAGCAGCGCGGGGACTCAGATAGGCGAGCAGTACTTC	CASSAGTQIGEQYF
-	-	TRBV7-3	TRBJ1-2	TGTGCCAGCAGCCCGAACCGGGACACCCTCTATGGCTACACCTTC	CASSPNRDTLYGYTF
-	-	TRBV6-5	TRBJ2-7	TGTGCCAGCAGACCTACAGGGTCCTACGAGCAGTACTTC	CASRPTGSYEQYF